The entry below gives a single T cell receptor beta chain sequence along with its context. Its antigen is currently not known. The input lacks base qualities; no much larger clone sits a single base away. The library was built by means of the immunoSEQ multiplex PCR assay. Entries here come from immuneACCESS through TCRdb and include only in-frame sequences with V and J called. Some clones fail to appear in such tables; in the studies checked, an unresolved V gene covers under half of the shortfall, and the cause of the remainder is unknown. Within this sample are about 68,000 clones, with around 90% of them counted one time only. The top ten clones comprise around 3% of the sample. The data were taken from a study of T cells after somatic rescue of genetic block (dated by TCRdb to about 2020). Broadly, across the study: The study assessed how robust, over the long term, a T-cell system was when the system had developed through somatic rescue of a genetic block in T-cell development.

From the cysteine through the phenylalanine, the CDR3 covers 15 amino acids. Of all the DNA, just the CDR3 is kept, 45 bases in frame from base 1. Via the germline V gene (reference sequence), CDR1 is MNHNY and CDR2 SVGAGI. V lost 0 bases and J lost 2 bases; the stretch between them is 11 bases long. This sequence originates from a man aged 35-49 years. This sequence uses TRBV6-6 and TRBJ2-7; the D gene is perhaps TRBD1, on 6 matching bases. The sample was peripheral blood mononuclear cells (PBMCs). The CDR3 reads CASSYSGSGAYEQYF. The nucleotide sequence is TGTGCCAGCAGTTACTCTGGTTCAGGGGCCTACGAGCAGTACTTC.